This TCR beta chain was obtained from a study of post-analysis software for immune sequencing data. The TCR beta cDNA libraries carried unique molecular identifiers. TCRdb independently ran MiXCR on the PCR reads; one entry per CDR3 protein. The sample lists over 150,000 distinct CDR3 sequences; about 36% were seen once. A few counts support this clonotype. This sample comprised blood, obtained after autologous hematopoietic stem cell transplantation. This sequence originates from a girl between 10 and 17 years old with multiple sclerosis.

The CDR3 DNA reads TGCGCCAGCAGCCAAGACCCGGACTGGGAAACTGAAGCTTTCTTT. Amino acids: CASSQDPDWETEAFF. The J gene is TRBJ1-1, the V gene TRBV4-3, with D unresolved. CDR1 is LGHNA and CDR2 is YSLEER in the germline V gene. The CDR3 covers 15 residues. With 0 bases removed from V and 5 bases from J, the gap between germline ends came to 13 bases.